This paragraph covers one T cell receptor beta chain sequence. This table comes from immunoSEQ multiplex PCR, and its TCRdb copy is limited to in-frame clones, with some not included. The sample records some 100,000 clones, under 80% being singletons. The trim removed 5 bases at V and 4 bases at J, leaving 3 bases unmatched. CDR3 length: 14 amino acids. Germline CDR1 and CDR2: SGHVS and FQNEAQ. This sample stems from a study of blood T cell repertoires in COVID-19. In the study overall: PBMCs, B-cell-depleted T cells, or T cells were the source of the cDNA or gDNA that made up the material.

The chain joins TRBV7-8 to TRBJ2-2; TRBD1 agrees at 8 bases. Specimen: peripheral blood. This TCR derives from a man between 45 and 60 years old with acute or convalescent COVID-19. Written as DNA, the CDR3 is TGTGCCAGCAGCACGGACAGGGTCACCGGGGAGCTGTTTTTT. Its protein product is CASSTDRVTGELFF.